This section outlines one T cell receptor beta chain sequence together with its context. Its recognized antigen is unknown. The germline gene is not matched at one end of the junction; a read error may be the cause. From a lookup of the germline V gene (reference sequence), CDR1 and CDR2 are LNHDA and SQIVND. The CDR3 has 14 amino acids, counting the end cysteine and phenylalanine. Of the read, only the CDR3 DNA is kept; its 42 bases are in frame from base 1. The data stem from a study of cytomegalovirus exposure and HLA in healthy donors (dated by TCRdb to 2017 to 2019). Describing the broader study: In an earlier analysis of approximately 500 of the donors, less than 350 Gb of sequence data and 117 million unique TCR beta sequences from about 190 million T cells were reported. To study patterns of TCR occurrence, a later analysis re-analyzed previously published TCR beta repertoires from several hundred donors and added high-resolution HLA genotyping. To predict cytomegalovirus infection status, the study combined high-throughput TCR immunosequencing, statistical association of individual TCRs with disease status, and machine learning. The genetic ancestry cluster associated with self-reported Caucasian donors included roughly four fifths of the roughly 410 genotyped donors. The study aimed to test whether cataloging public T cell receptors could reveal signatures of past pathogen exposure. HLA typing covered class I and class II loci at four-digit resolution. In a later genetic analysis, genome-wide SNP genotypes for about 60% of the 666 donors were used, and that subset was treated as a discovery cohort. All discovery cohort repertoires had been generated on a single sequencing platform. In the later analysis, no new phenotypic data were used to find candidate immune exposures; instead, reliance was placed on TCR beta sequences and their occurrence across donors. The study profiled the T cell repertoires of about 720 subjects by immunosequencing and related them to cytomegalovirus serostatus. In addition to the first cohort of roughly 670 subjects, a separate validation cohort of over 90 different subjects was used. To decide whether each TCR beta V gene segment behaved as functional or pseudogenic, an earlier analysis of 587 of the donors relied on high-throughput TCR beta sequencing. Among 398 genotyped donors of the cohort, an average of approximately 220,000 unique TCR beta nucleotide sequences was sequenced per donor, of which 15% to 20% were non-productive. An early release that covered some 640 HLA-typed donors contained approximately 300 gigabases of sequencing data and around 85 million unique TCR sequences. A handful of DR-DQ haplotypes were handled as single units for association and clustering because linkage in the cohort was strong. Donor age, sex, ethnicity and CMV serostatus were collected together with the repertoire data. Typing coverage differed by locus: A, B, C, DRB1 and DQB1 were typed in roughly 620-630 donors, DQA1 in about 500, DPA1 in 600 to 610, and DPB1 in about 450. Paper-wide results and their limitations: An earlier analysis of 450 to 750 of the donors showed that most TCR beta V segments appeared in productive rearrangements either about 90% or about 30% of the time, which broadly matched IMGT annotations. The classifier was reported to diagnose cytomegalovirus status with high specificity and sensitivity in both the original and validation cohorts. The only immune exposure information available for the cohort was CMV serostatus. In vitro tests confirmed that a few of the cytomegalovirus-associated TCR beta chains recognize cytomegalovirus antigens. Specific HLA alleles were associated with over 15,000 TCR beta sequences at a false discovery rate of 0.05 in a later analysis. Linkage disequilibrium might explain the correlated functional status among segregating V segments, but an unknown experimental factor could not be excluded. Most TCR sequences were seen in very few donors, while some public TCRs were found in many individuals. According to a later genetic analysis, donors in an Asian-associated ancestry cluster had fewer N-insertions in productive TCRs than the approximately 650-donor mean. According to a later analysis, most CMV-associated TCR beta chains appeared to be HLA-restricted, and the HLA associations seemed to be driven largely by CMV exposure. The sequencing pipeline was judged likely to have produced a cluster of highly shared sequence variants as a technical artifact. Roughly uniform sequencing depth across donors was assumed in presence/absence analyses, although this assumption may not hold. The authors suggested that the approach could potentially be extended to other disease states and immunological phenotypes. Because HLA typing was missing for some donors at each locus, association tests included only the typed subset. Assigning TCR associations to individual alleles was difficult when HLA alleles, especially DR and DQ, strongly co-occurred. The study listed approximately 150 TCR beta chains as associated with cytomegalovirus. Only TCR beta chains were sequenced in this cohort, and the absence of alpha or paired-chain data limited detectable features. V-gene and J-gene trimming of TCR beta chains was associated with a missense DCLRE1C variant in a later genetic analysis, and the association was replicated in an independent cohort. Compared with equally common non-associated chains, HLA-associated TCR beta chains in a later analysis were more clonally expanded and had lower generation probabilities. According to a later analysis, parvovirus B19, influenza, CMV and Epstein-Barr virus appeared linked to several top co-occurrence clusters. Because counts were too low, seventeen rarely observed V segments, including chromosome 9 orphons, were left out of the earlier analysis of 587 of the donors. A later analysis found that TCR association rates varied across HLA loci, with DRB1 alleles showing the most associated TCRs and HLA-C alleles the fewest. Some IMGT-functional V segments, including TRBV6-2 and TRBV6-3, could not be distinguished by the 87-base-pair reads and were therefore excluded. A further reported finding was that TCR beta sequences accurately predicted the HLA-A and HLA-B alleles for most subjects in the first cohort.

The cohort consisted of 666 healthy bone marrow donors. Cohort members were all nominally healthy when sampled, although unrecorded immune exposures were likely present. The donor was CMV seronegative and was included in the group of a few hundred seronegative cohort members. Every donor gave a peripheral blood sample, and the peripheral blood mononuclear cells from that sample were used for TCR beta sequencing. Genomic DNA was extracted from the blood cell samples with the Qiagen DNeasy Blood Extraction Kit. Receptor libraries were prepared by the immunoSEQ multiplex PCR assay. A mixture of 60 forward primers for TCR Vbeta segments and 13 reverse primers for TCR Jbeta segments was used in the multiplex PCR. Amplification of the CDR3 region of rearranged TCR beta genes was performed with a multiplex PCR assay on genomic DNA. The Illumina HiSeq System was used to sequence the amplified TCR beta libraries as 87-base-pair reads. The authors processed their data as follows. Across the 670 or so repertoires, a later analysis counted around 80 million unique TCR beta chains, about 10 million of which were shared by at least two donors. A nearest-neighbor algorithm error-corrected the raw reads and collapsed the reads into unique sequences, merging closely related sequences to remove PCR and sequencing errors. Alignment of CDR3 sequences to IMGT reference sequences was used to assign V, D and J gene segments. Each retained sequence needed at least a six-nucleotide match to both a V gene segment and a J gene segment. Rearrangements were classified as productive when the CDR3 lacked stop codons and remained in frame with V and J, and all other rearrangements were classified as non-productive. Following IMGT convention, CDR3 was defined as the stretch from the second conserved V-encoded cysteine to the conserved J-encoded phenylalanine. Sequences without an unambiguous match to a single V gene segment were excluded from the earlier analysis of several hundred of the donors. An earlier analysis of several hundred of the donors called V segments functional above 56.7% productive rearrangements and segregating when the between-donor standard deviation exceeded 5%. A statistical classification framework was developed to diagnose cytomegalovirus status using the catalog of TCR beta chain sequences. In a later analysis, V and J genes were assigned by comparing TCR nucleotide sequences against IMGT/GENE-DB human TR gene sequences. Using the TCRdist pipeline, a later analysis assigned CDR3 sequences along with most-parsimonious VDJ recombination scenarios. In a later analysis, each TCR beta chain was defined by its CDR3 amino acid sequence together with its V-gene family, and reads without a unique V-gene family were excluded. In a later analysis, a few hundred highly shared, low-generation-probability nucleotide sequences were removed to address suspected cross-contamination and a sequencing artifact. In a later analysis, a clonal expansion index for each public chain was calculated from normalized within-repertoire ranks of inferred template counts. In a later analysis, generation probabilities were computed with a VDJ recombination model fitted to out-of-frame rearrangements, and the resulting probabilities were checked against IGoR. Hypergeometric tests were used in a later analysis to score TCR-TCR, TCR-HLA and TCR-CMV co-occurrence, with a repertoire-size bias correction applied to the TCR pairs. A later analysis estimated false discovery rates by permuting HLA or CMV assignments 20 times. In a later analysis, co-occurring TCRs were grouped using DBSCAN, and TCRdist sequence similarity was added for clustering within HLA-allele-positive subsets. Repertoires with fewer than 30,000 or more than 120,000 public chains, plus five repertoires with anomalous nucleotide sharing, were excluded from co-occurrence clustering. Here the immuneACCESS table is served through TCRdb, limited to in-frame sequences with V and J called. Missing clones are a known gap in these copies; in checked studies unresolved V genes cover under half, and the rest lacks a known reason. V and J calls and clone size come straight from that table; D and trimming were deduced from the DNA. The sample table lists about 220,000 clones, approximately 70% of them with a count of one. Jointly, the top ten make up about 1.9% of the sample.

The V and J genes are TRBV19 and TRBJ2-7, and 10 bases in between align with TRBD2. This clonotype was obtained from a woman in her 30s in good health and CMV-seronegative. Sequenced input: PBMCs. The sequence in DNA is TGTGCCAGTAGGGACAGCGGGAGGGCCTACGAGCAGCACTTC. This is translated as CASRDSGRAYEQHF.